This TCR beta chain is from a study of T cell repertoires in cytomegalovirus infection. This CDR3 is built from 16 residues. The ends lost 5 bases at V and 3 bases at J; junction bases unmatched: 6. In germline, CDR1 is SEHNR, CDR2 FQNEAQ (reference sequence). One entry per CDR3 protein results from TCRdb running MiXCR on the reads. The sample consists of around 800,000 distinct CDR3 sequences, approximately 32% of them appearing once. As to this clonotype: Its antigen is still unknown.

The TCR comes from a human donor in good health (CMV status not recorded). Some clones in this sample may be carry-over from other donors' samples. The sample in question was cultured CD8+ T cells from PBMCs, obtained from culture after CMV antigen stimulation. This chain connects TRBV7-9 to TRBJ2-7; 14 nucleotides agree with TRBD2. CDR3: CASSPRGTSGGYEQYF. For the CDR3, the DNA is TGTGCCAGCAGCCCCCGTGGGACTAGCGGGGGCTACGAGCAGTACTTC.